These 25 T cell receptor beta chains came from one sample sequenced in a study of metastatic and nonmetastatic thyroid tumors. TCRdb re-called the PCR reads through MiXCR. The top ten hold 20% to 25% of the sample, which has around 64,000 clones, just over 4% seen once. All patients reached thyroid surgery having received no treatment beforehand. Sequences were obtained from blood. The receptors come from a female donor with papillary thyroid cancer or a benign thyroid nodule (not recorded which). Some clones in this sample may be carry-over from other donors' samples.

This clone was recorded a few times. The CDR3, as DNA: TGTGCCAGCAGTAGACGCTCGGGACAGCGCACAGATACGCAGTATTTT. Translation: CASSRRSGQRTDTQYF. The J gene is TRBJ2-3, the V gene TRBV6-1, with 7 bases fitting TRBD1. The CDR3 is 16 amino acids. Germline V lookup: CDR1 MNHNS, CDR2 SASEGT. V was clipped by 5 bases and J by 1 base; unmatched bases: 9.

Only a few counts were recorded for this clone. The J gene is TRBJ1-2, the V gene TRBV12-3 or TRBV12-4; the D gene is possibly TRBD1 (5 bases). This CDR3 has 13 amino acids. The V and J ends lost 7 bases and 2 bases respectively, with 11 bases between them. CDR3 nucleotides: TGTGCCAGCATACGGGACGGCAACTATGGCTACACCTTC. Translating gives CASIRDGNYGYTF.

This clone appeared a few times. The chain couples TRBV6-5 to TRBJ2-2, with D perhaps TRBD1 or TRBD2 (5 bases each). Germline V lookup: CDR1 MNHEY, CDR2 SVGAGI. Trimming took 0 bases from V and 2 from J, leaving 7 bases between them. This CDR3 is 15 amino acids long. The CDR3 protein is CASSYSRDNTGELFF. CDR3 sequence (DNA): TGTGCCAGCAGTTACTCCCGGGACAACACCGGGGAGCTGTTTTTT.

CDR3 DNA sequence: TGTGCCAGCAGCGCAATTAGCGGTTCCTACGAGCAGTACTTC. This translates into CASSAISGSYEQYF. The chain recombines TRBV9 with TRBJ2-7, with D possibly matching TRBD2 (6 bases). The germline V and J ends were trimmed by 3 bases and 1 base, with 11 bases remaining between them. Germline CDR1 SGDLS, CDR2 YYNGEE. The CDR3 extends over 14 amino acids.

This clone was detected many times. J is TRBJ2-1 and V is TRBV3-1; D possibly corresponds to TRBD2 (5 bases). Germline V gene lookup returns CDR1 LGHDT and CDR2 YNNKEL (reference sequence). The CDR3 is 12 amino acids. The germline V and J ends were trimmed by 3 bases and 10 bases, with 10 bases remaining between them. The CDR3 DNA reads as TGTGCCAGCAGCCAGGCCTGGAGGGAGCAGTTCTTC. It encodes CASSQAWREQFF.

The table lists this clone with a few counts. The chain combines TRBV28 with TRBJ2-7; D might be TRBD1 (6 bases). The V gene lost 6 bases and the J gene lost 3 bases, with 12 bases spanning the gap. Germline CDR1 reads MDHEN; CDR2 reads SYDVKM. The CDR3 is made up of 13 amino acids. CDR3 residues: CASSSPGHYEQYF. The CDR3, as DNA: TGTGCCAGCAGCTCCCCGGGACACTACGAGCAGTACTTC.

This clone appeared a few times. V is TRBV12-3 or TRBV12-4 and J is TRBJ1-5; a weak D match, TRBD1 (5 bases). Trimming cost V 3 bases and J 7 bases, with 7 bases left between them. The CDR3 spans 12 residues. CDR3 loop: CASSLGGQPQHF. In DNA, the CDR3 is TGTGCCAGCAGTTTGGGGGGACAGCCCCAGCATTTT.

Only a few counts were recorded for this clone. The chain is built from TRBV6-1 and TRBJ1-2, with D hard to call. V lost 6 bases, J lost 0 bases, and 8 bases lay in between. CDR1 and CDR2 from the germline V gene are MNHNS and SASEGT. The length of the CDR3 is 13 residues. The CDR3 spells CASRGPANYGYTF. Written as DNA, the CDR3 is TGTGCCAGCAGGGGTCCCGCTAACTATGGCTACACCTTC.

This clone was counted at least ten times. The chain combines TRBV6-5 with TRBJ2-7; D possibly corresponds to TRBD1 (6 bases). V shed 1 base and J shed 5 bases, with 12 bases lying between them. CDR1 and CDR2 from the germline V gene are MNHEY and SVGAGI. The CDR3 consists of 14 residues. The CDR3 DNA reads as TGTGCCAGCAGTTACTTCGGTAGGGGGAACGAGCAGTACTTC. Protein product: CASSYFGRGNEQYF.

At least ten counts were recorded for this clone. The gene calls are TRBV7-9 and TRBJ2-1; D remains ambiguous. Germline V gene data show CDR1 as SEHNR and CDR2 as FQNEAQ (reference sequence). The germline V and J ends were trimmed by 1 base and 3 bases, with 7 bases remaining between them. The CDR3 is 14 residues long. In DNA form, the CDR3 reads TGTGCCAGCAGCTTAGAGTCTAGCTACAATGAGCAGTTCTTC. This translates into CASSLESSYNEQFF.

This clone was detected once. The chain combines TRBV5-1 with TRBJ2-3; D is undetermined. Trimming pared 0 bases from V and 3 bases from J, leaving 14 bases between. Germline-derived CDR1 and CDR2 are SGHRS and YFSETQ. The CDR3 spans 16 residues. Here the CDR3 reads CASSLGGTWGTDTQYF. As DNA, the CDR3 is TGCGCCAGCAGCTTGGGTGGAACATGGGGAACAGATACGCAGTATTTT. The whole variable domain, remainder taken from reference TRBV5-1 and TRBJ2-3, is KAGVTQTPRYLIKTRGQQVTLSCSPISGHRSVSWYQQTPGQGLQFLFEYFSETQRNKGNFPGRFSGRQFSNSRSEMNVSTLELGDSALYLCASSLGGTWGTDTQYFGPGTRLTVL.

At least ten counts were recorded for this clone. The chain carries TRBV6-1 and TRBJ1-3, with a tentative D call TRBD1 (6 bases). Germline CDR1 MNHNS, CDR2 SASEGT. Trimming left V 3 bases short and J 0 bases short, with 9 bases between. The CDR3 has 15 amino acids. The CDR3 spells CASSDEGGSGNTIYF. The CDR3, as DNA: TGTGCCAGCAGTGACGAGGGGGGCTCTGGAAACACCATATATTTT.

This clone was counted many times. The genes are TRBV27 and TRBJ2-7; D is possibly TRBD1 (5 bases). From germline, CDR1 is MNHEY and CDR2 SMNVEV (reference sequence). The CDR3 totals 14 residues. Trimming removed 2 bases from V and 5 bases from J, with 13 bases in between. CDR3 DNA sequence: TGTGCCAGCAGTTTAGGGTGGCAGGGTGACGAGCAGTACTTC. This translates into CASSLGWQGDEQYF.

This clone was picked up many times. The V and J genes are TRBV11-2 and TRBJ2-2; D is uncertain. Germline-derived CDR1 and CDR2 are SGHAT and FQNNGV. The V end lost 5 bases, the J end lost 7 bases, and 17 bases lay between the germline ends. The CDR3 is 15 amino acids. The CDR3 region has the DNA TGTGCCAGCAGCATACGGACGTCCCGATTCGGGGAGCTGTTTTTT. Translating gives CASSIRTSRFGELFF.

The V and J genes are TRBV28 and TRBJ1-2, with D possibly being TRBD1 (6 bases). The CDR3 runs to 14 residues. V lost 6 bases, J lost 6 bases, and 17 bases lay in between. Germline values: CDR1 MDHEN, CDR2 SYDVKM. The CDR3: CASRTSGTRDGYTF. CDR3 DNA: TGTGCCAGCAGGACATCCGGGACACGGGATGGCTACACCTTC.

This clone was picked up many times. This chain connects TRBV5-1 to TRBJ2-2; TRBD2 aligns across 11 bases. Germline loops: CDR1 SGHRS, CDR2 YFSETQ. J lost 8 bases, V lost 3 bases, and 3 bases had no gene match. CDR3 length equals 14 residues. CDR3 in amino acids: CASSWGLAEGELFF. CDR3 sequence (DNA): TGCGCCAGCAGCTGGGGACTAGCGGAGGGGGAGCTGTTTTTT.

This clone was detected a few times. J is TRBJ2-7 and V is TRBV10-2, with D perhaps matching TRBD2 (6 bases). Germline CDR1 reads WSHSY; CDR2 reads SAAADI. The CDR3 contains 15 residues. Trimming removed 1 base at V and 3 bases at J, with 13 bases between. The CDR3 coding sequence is TGCGCCAGCAGTGAGTTGGGGGGTAGGGGCTACGAGCAGTACTTC. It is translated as CASSELGGRGYEQYF.

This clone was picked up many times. The CDR3 is CASSPGQGGGYTF. In DNA, the CDR3 is TGTGCCAGCAGCCCCGGACAGGGCGGGGGCTACACCTTC. This chain joins TRBV7-3 and TRBJ1-2, with 8 nucleotides matching TRBD1. The CDR3 has 13 amino acids. CDR1 is SGHTA, CDR2 FQGTGA, per germline. The trim removed 5 bases at V and 8 bases at J, leaving 7 bases unmatched.

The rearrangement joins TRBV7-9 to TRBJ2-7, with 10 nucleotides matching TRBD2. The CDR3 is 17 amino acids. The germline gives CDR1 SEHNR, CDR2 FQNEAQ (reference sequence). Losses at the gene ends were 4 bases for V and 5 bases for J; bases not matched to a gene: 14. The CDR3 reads CASSSARVAGGSHEQYF. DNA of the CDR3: TGTGCCAGCAGCTCCGCCCGCGTAGCGGGAGGATCCCACGAGCAGTACTTC.

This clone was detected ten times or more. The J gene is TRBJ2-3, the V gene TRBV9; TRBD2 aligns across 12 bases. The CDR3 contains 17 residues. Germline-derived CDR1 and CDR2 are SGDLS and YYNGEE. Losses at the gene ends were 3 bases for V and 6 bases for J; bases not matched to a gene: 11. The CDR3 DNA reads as TGTGCCAGCAGCGCTATGACTAGCGGGAGTGGTGGGGATACGCAGTATTTT. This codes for CASSAMTSGSGGDTQYF.

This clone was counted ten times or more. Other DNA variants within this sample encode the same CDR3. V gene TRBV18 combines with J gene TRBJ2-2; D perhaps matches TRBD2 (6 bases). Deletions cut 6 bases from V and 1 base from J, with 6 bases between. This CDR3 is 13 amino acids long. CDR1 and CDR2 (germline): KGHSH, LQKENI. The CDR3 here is CASSGGNTGELFF. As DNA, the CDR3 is TGTGCCAGCTCGGGAGGGAACACCGGGGAGCTGTTTTTT.

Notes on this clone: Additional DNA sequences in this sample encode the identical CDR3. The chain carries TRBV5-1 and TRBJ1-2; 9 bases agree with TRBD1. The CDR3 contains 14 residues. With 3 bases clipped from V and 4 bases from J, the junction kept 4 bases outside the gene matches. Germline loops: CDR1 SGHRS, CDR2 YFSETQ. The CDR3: CASSSDRGSYGYTF. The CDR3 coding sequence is TGCGCCAGCAGCTCCGACAGGGGGTCCTATGGCTACACCTTC.

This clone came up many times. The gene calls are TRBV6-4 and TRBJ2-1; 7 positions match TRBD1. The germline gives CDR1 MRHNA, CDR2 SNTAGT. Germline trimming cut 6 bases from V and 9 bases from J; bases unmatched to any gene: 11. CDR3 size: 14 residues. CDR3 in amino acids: CASSRERQGTEQFF. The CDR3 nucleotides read TGTGCCAGCAGCCGCGAACGACAGGGCACTGAGCAGTTCTTC.

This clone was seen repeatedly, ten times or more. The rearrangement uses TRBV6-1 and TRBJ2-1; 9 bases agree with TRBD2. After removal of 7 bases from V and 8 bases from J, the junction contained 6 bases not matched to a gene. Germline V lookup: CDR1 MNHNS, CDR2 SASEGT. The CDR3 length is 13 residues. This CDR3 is CASKPSGTDEQFF. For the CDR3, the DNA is TGTGCCAGCAAACCTAGCGGGACTGATGAGCAGTTCTTC.

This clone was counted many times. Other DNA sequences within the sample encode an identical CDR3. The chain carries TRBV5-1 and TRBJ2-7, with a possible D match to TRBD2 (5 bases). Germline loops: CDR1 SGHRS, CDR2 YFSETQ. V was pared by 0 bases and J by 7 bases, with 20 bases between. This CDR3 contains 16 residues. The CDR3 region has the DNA TGCGCCAGCAGCTTGGCCGAGGGAAGCTTGTCTGGGGAGCAGTACTTC. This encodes CASSLAEGSLSGEQYF.